These 7 T cell receptor beta chains share one sample of origin, sequenced in a study of CD8+ T cells in alopecia areata. Sequencing templates came from extracted RNA that was reverse transcribed into cDNA. Profiling relied on immunoSEQ multiplex PCR, and the TCRdb table lists in-frame clones only, not all of them. Among roughly 40,000 clones listed, around nine tenths were seen once. Treatment indicated: oral pan-JAK inhibitor, 5-10 mg twice daily. The sequencing used CD8+ T cells sorted from blood, collected at week 24, from a patient treated with tofacitinib. These receptors all come from a human donor with alopecia areata.

The V call is TRBV5-4, the J call TRBJ2-1, with 7 bases identical to TRBD1. The ends lost 3 bases at V and 0 bases at J; junction bases unmatched: 18. CDR1 SGHNT and CDR2 YYREEE come from the germline V gene (reference sequence). There are 20 residues in the CDR3. CDR3 nucleotide sequence: TGTGCCAGCAGCTGGCGATGGACAGGCCAAGGTGGGAGCTCCTACAATGAGCAGTTCTTC. Protein product: CASSWRWTGQGGSSYNEQFF.

CDR3 amino acids: CASSLQGPETQYF. The DNA of the CDR3 is TGTGCCAGCAGCTTACAGGGGCCGGAGACCCAGTACTTC. The V and J genes are TRBV7-6 and TRBJ2-5; D may be TRBD1 (6 bases). The germline V and J ends were trimmed by 2 bases and 5 bases, with 9 bases remaining between them. The germline V gene has CDR1 SGHVS and CDR2 FNYEAQ. The CDR3 spans 13 residues. Combining the CDR3 with reference TRBV7-6 and TRBJ2-5 gives the whole variable domain GAGVSQSPRYKVTKRGQDVALRCDPISGHVSLYWYRQALGQGPEFLTYFNYEAQQDKSGLPNDRFSAERPEGSISTLTIQRTEQRDSAMYRCASSLQGPETQYFGPGTRLLVL.

The chain is built from TRBV9 and TRBJ1-1, with D tentatively TRBD1 (5 bases). The germline V gene encodes CDR1 SGDLS and CDR2 YYNGEE. Trimming cost V 0 bases and J 3 bases, with 18 bases left between them. This CDR3 comprises 17 residues. In DNA, the CDR3 is TGTGCCAGCAGCGTAGAGGGGTCTCTTATCATGGACACTGAAGCTTTCTTT. Translation gives CASSVEGSLIMDTEAFF.

Concerning this clone itself: The identical CDR3 is also encoded by other nucleotide sequences in the sample. V gene TRBV6-1 combines with J gene TRBJ2-5; 8 bases map to TRBD2. This CDR3 region has 17 residues. CDR1 and CDR2 from the germline V gene are MNHNS and SASEGT. J was trimmed by 3 bases and V by 4 bases; bases with no gene match: 13. The CDR3 loop is CASSGGTGLAGKETQYF. The CDR3 DNA reads TGTGCCAGCAGTGGGGGAACCGGACTAGCCGGAAAAGAGACCCAGTACTTC.

The V call is TRBV27, the J call TRBJ2-3, with 15 bases lining up with TRBD2. The CDR3 totals 22 residues. Trimming removed 8 bases from V and 3 bases from J; junction bases left unmatched: 24. Per germline, CDR1 MNHEY and CDR2 SMNVEV (reference sequence). The CDR3 DNA reads as TGTGCCAGCCGTAGTTTGTCCCTGGGACTAGCGGGGGGTACGGGCACAACAGATACGCAGTATTTT. It specifies CASRSLSLGLAGGTGTTDTQYF.

This clone was recorded only once. This rearrangement joins TRBV6-1 to TRBJ2-2; D may be TRBD1 (5 bases). Germline lookup yields CDR1 MNHNS and CDR2 SASEGT. The V end lost 7 bases, the J end lost 6 bases, and 18 bases lay between the germline ends. There are 15 residues in the CDR3. CDR3 nucleotide sequence: TGTGCCAGCACCCTGAAGGAAAAGGGGCCCGGGGAGCTGTTTTTT. It is translated as CASTLKEKGPGELFF.

This chain uses TRBV28 with TRBJ2-7; TRBD2 is a possible D gene (6 bases). This CDR3 has 17 residues. V was pared by 6 bases and J by 0 bases, with 21 bases between. Germline V lookup: CDR1 MDHEN, CDR2 SYDVKM. CDR3 nucleotide sequence: TGTGCCAGCAGCCCCGGGGGAGTGGTCCACTTCTCCTACGAGCAGTACTTC. Its translation is CASSPGGVVHFSYEQYF.